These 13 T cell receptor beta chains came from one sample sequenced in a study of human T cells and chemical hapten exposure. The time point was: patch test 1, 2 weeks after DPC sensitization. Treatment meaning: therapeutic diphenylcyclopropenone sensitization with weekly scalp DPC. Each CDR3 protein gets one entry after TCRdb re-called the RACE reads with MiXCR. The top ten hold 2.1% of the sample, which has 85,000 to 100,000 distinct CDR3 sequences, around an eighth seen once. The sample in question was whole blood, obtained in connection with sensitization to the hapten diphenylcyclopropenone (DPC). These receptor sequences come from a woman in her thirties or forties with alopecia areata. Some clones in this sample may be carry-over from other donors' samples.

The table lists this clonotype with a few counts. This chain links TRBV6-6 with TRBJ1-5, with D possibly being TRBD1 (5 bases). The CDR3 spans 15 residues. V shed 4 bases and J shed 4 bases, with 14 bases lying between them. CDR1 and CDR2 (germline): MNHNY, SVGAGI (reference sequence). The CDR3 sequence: CASSSRQGRNQPQHF. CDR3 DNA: TGTGCCAGCAGTTCCCGTCAGGGCAGGAATCAGCCCCAGCATTTT.

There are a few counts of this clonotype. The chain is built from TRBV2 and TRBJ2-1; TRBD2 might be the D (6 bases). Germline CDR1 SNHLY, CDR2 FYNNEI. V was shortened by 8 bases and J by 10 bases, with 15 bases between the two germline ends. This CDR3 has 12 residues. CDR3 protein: CASRGDGKEQFF. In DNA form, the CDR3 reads TGTGCCAGCCGCGGGGACGGGAAAGAGCAGTTCTTC.

The DNA for the CDR3 is TGCGCCAGCAGCCACCAAGACGAAAAACTGTTTTTT. Its protein product is CASSHQDEKLFF. The chain joins TRBV4-3 to TRBJ1-4, with D unresolved. V was pared by 3 bases and J by 8 bases, with 7 bases between. Germline values: CDR1 LGHNA, CDR2 YSLEER. The CDR3 runs 12 residues.

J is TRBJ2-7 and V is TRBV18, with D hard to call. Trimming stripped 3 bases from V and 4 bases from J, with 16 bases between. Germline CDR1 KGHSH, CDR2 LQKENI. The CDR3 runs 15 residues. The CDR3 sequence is CASSPTADKKYEQYF. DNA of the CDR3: TGTGCCAGCTCACCCACTGCCGACAAGAAATACGAGCAGTACTTC.

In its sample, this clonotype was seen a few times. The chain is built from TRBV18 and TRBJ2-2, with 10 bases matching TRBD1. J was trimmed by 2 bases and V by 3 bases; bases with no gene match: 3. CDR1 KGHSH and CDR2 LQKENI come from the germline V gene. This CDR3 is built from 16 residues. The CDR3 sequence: CASSPPTGGNTGELFF. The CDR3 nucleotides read TGTGCCAGCTCACCCCCGACAGGGGGCAACACCGGGGAGCTGTTTTTT. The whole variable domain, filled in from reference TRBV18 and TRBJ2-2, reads NAGVMQNPRHLVRRRGQEARLRCSPMKGHSHVYWYRQLPEEGLKFMVYLQKENIIDESGMPKERFSAEFPKEGPSILRIQQVVRGDSAAYFCASSPPTGGNTGELFFGEGSRLTVL.

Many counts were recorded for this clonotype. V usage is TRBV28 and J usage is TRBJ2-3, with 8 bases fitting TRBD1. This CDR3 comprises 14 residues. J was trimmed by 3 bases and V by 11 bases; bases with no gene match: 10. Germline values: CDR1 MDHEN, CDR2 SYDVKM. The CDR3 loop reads CAGSRQGTTDTQYF. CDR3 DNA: TGTGCCGGGTCCAGACAGGGGACGACAGATACGCAGTATTTT.

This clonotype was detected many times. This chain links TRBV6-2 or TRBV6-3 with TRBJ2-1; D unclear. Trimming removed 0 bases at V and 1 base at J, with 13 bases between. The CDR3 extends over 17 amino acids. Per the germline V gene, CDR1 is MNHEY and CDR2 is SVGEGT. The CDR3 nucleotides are TGTGCCAGCAGTTACTCGTTTAGGTCTAGGTCCTACAATGAGCAGTTCTTC. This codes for CASSYSFRSRSYNEQFF.

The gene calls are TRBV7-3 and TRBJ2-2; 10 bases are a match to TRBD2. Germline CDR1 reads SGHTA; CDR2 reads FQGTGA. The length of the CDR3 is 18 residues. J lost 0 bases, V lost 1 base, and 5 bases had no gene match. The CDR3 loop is CASSLRPSGRSNTGELFF. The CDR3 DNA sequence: TGTGCCAGCAGCTTAAGGCCTAGCGGGAGATCGAACACCGGGGAGCTGTTTTTT.

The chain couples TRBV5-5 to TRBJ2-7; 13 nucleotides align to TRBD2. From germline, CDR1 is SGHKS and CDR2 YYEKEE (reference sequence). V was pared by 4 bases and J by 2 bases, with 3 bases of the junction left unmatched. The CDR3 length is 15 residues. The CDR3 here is CASSTGTSGTYEQYF. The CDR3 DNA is TGTGCCAGCAGCACGGGGACTAGCGGGACCTACGAGCAGTACTTC.

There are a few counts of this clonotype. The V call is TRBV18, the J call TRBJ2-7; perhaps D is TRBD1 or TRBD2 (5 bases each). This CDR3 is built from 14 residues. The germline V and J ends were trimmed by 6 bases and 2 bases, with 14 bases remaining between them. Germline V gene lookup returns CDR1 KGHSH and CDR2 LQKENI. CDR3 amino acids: CASSPRQGPYEQYF. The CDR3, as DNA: TGTGCCAGCTCCCCGAGGCAGGGACCCTACGAGCAGTACTTC.

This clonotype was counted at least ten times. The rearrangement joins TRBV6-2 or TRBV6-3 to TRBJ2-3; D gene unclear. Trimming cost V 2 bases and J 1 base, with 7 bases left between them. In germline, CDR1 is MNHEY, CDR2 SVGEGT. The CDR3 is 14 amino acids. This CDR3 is CASSYVSGTDTQYF. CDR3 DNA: TGTGCCAGCAGTTACGTGTCCGGCACAGATACGCAGTATTTT.

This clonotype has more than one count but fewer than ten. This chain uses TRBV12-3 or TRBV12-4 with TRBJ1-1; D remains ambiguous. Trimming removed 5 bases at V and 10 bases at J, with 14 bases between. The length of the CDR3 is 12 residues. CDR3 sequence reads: CASSPSGDGAFF. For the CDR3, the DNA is TGTGCCAGCAGTCCGTCGGGCGACGGAGCTTTCTTT.

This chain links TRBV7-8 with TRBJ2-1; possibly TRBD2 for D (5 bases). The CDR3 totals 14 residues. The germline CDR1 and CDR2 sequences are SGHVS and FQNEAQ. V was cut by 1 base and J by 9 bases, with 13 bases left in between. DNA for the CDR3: TGTGCCAGCAGCTTAGTAGGGAGCGTGGGTGAGCAGTTCTTC. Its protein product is CASSLVGSVGEQFF.